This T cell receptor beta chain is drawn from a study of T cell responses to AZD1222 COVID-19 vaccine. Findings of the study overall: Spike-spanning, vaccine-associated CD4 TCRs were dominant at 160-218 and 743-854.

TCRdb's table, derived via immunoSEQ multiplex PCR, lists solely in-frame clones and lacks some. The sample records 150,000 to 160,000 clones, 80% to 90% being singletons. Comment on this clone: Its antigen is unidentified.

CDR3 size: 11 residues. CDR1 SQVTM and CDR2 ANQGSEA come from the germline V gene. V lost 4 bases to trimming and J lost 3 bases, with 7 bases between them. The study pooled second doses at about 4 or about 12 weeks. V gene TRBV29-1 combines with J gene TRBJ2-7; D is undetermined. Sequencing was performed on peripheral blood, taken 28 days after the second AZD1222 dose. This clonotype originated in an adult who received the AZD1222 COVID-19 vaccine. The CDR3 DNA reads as TGCAGCGTTGTGCACAACTACGAGCAGTACTTC. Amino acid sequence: CSVVHNYEQYF.